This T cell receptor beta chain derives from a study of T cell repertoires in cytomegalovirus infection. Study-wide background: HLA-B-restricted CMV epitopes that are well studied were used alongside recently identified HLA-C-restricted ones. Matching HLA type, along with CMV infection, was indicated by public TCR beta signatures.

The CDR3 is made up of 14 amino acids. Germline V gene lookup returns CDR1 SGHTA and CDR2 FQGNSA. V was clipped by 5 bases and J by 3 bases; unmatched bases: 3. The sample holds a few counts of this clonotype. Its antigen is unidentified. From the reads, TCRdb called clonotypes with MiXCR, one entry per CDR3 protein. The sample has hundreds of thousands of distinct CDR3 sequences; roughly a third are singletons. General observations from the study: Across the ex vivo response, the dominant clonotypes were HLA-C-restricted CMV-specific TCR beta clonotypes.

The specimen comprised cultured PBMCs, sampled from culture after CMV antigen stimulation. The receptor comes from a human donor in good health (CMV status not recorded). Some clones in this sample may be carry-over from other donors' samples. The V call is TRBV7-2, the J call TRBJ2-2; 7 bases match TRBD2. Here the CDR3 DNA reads TGTGCCAGCAGCAGTAGCGGGTACACCGGGGAGCTGTTTTTT. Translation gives CASSSSGYTGELFF.